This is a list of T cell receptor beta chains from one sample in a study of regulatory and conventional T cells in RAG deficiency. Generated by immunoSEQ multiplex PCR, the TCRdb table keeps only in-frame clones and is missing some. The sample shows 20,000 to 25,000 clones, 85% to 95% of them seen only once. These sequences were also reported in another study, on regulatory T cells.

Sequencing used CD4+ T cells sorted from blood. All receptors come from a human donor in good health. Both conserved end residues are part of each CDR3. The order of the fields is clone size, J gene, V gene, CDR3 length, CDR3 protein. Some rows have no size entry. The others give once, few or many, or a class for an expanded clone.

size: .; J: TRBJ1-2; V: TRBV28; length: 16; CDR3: CASQAPMGQNNYGYTF
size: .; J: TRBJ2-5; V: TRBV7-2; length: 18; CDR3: CASSSGRLAGIRGETQYF
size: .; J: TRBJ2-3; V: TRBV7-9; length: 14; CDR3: CASSLTSGGDTQYF
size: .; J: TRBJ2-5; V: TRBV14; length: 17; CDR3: CASSPPEPSRSLETQYF
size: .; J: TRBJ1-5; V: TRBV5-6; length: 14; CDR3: CASSLGTGDQPQHF
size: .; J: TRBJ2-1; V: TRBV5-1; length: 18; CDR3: CASSPPGASGGAQNEQFF
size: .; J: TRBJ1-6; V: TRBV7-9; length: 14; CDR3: CASSPGTGGDPLHF
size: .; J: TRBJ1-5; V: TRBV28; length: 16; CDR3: CASRTTGGYGNQPQHF
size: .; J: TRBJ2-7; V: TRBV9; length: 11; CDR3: CASSSYYEQYF
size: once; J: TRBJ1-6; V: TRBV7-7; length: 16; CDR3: CASSTNASSYNSPLHF
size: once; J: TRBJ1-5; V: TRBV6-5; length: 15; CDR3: CASSYSIGGGQPQHF
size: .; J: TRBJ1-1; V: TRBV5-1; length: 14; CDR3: CASSLVGQNTEAFF
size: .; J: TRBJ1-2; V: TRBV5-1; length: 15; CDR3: CASIPNPLAYYGYTF
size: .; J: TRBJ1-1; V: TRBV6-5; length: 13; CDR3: CASRGLWGTEAFF
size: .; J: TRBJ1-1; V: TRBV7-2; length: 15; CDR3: CASSLSLRVNTEAFF
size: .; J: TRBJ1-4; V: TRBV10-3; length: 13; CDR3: CAISESGGTALFF
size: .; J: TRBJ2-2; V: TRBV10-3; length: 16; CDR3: CAISESGQTNTGELFF
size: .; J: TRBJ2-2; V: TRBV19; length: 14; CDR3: CASIGTENTGELFF
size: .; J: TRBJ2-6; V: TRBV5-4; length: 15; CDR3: CASSQDMIGANVLTF
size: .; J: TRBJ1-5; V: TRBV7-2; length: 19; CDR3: CASSLMAGQGFWSNQPQHF
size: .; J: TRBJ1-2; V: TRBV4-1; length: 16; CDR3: CASSLPFSRGPYGYTF
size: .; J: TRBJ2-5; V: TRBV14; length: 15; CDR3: CASSHSGVFLETQYF
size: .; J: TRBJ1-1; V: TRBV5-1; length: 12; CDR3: CASSLGEFEAFF
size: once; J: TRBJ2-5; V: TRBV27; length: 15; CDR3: CASSLGTRSPETQYF
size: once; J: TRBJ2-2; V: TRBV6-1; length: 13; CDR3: CASSLAWPGELFF
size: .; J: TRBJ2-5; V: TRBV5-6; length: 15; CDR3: CASSFFGRRLETQYF
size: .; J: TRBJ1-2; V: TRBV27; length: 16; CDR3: CASSLSMVGGYYGYTF
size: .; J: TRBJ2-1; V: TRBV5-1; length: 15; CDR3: CASSHPAGIYNEQFF
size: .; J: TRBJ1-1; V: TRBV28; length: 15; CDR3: CASSPTGSGNTEAFF
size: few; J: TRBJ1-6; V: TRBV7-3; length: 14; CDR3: CASSPGAGNSPLHF
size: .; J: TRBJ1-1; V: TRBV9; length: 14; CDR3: CASSAGTANTEAFF
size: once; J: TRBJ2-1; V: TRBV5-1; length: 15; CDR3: CASSGAPGLGNEQFF
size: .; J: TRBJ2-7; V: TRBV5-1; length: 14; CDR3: CASSSRPQGFEQYF
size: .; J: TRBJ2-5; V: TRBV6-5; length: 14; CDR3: CASSLGLHQETQYF
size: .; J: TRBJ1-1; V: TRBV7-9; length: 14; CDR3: CASSPRTGDTEAFF
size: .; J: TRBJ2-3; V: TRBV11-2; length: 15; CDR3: CASSLIGGSTDTQYF
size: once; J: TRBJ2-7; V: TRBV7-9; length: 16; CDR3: CASSLDIAGGSSEQYF
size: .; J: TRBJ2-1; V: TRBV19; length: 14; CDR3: CASSIRQGVSEQFF
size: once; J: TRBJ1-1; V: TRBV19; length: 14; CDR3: CASRTQTFNTEAFF
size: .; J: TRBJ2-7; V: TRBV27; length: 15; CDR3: CASSFHGQPSYEQYF
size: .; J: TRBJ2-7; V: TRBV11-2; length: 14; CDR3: CASSSGQGRYEQYF
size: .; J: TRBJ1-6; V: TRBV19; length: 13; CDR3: CASSDRRGSPLHF
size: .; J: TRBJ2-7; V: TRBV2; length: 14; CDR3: CASIRTGQAYEQYF
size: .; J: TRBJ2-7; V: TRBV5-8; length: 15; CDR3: CASSTGQAGSHEQYF
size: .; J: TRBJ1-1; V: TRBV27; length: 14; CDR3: CASSFRVGGTEAFF
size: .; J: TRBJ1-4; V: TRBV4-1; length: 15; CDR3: CASSQYSGLNEKLFF
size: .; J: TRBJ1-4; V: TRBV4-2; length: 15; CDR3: CASSQGGREGEKLFF
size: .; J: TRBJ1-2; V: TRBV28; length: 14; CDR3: CASSSQGSLYGYTF
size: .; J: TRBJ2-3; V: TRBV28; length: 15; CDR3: CATASGGAGTDTQYF
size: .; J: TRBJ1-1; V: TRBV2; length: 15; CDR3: CASSADRGVNTEAFF
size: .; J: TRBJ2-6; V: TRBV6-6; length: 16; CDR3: CASSSGRYSGANVLTF
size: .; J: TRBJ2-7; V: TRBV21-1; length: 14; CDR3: CASSKVGKHYEQYF
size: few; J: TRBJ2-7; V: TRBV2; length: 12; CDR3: CASSEQVYEQYF
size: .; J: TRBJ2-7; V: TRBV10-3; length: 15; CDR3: CAISEQGSPRFEQYF